This record concerns one TCR beta chain sequence. Its antigen is unknown. This record belongs to a study of cytomegalovirus exposure and HLA in healthy donors. Study results and limitations: 87-base-pair reads could not separate some V segments, including TRBV6-2 and TRBV6-3. It is likely that the observed cluster of highly shared sequence variants was a sequencing artifact. Among donors in an Asian-associated ancestry cluster, a later analysis reportedly found fewer N-insertions than the approximately 670-donor mean.

The CDR3 contains 16 residues. In germline, CDR1 is MNHEY, CDR2 SVGAGI. V was shortened by 4 bases and J by 0 bases, with 15 bases between the two germline ends. The PCR used 60 Vbeta and 13 Jbeta primers. TCRdb's copy holds only in-frame clones and misses some; the assay was immunoSEQ multiplex PCR. Seen here are about 200,000 clones, about an eighth observed once, and the top ten hold approximately 8.4%. This sequence originates from a man over 45 in good health and CMV-seropositive. Sequencing was performed on PBMCs. The rearrangement links TRBV6-5 to TRBJ1-2; D is uncertain. CDR3 in amino acids: CASSSQWAGTNYGYTF. As DNA, the CDR3 is TGTGCCAGCAGTTCCCAGTGGGCAGGTACTAACTATGGCTACACCTTC.